These 9 T cell receptor beta chains came from one sample sequenced in a study of a mutant IDH1 vaccine in newly diagnosed glioma. Time point here: week 11, during vaccination. Mutant IDH1 20-mer peptide, at 300 ug, made up each vaccine dose, with topical imiquimod. Data came from immunoSEQ multiplex PCR; TCRdb stores just in-frame clones and leaves some out. Of 40,000 to 55,000 clones in the sample, 90% to 95% are singletons; the top ten hold about 2.4%. These receptors have no identified antigens. The source material was PBMCs, sampled from a glioma patient whose treatment included an IDH1 peptide vaccine. The receptor set was obtained from a man aged 50 to 60 with glioma.

The genes are TRBV14 and TRBJ2-6; possible D gene TRBD1, 5 bases. The V end was cut by 1 base, the J end by 3 bases, with 7 bases between. The V gene's germline CDR1 is SGHDN and CDR2 FVKESK. The CDR3 covers 15 residues. CDR3 loop: CASSQAGLGANVLTF. Written as DNA, the CDR3 is TGTGCCAGCAGCCAAGCAGGGCTTGGGGCCAACGTCCTGACTTTC. The full variable domain, its missing parts supplied by reference TRBV14 and TRBJ2-6, is EAGVTQFPSHSVIEKGQTVTLRCDPISGHDNLYWYRRVMGKEIKFLLHFVKESKQDESGMPNNRFLAERTGGTYSTLKVQPAELEDSGVYFCASSQAGLGANVLTFGAGSRLTVL.

V and J are TRBV7-9 and TRBJ2-7, with a tentative D call TRBD1 (6 bases). Germline V gene data show CDR1 as SEHNR and CDR2 as FQNEAQ (reference sequence). The CDR3 runs to 14 residues. Trimming left V 5 bases short and J 7 bases short, with 18 bases between. The chain's CDR3 is CASSPSTGPWEQYF. The CDR3 DNA reads TGTGCCAGCAGCCCCTCCACAGGGCCGTGGGAGCAGTACTTC.

V is TRBV6-5 and J is TRBJ2-6; D unclear. There are 16 residues in the CDR3. Per the germline V gene, CDR1 is MNHEY and CDR2 is SVGAGI. V was shortened by 2 bases and J by 0 bases, with 8 bases between the two germline ends. In DNA, the CDR3 is TGTGCCAGCAGTTACGGTGACTTCTCTGGGGCCAACGTCCTGACTTTC. Amino acids: CASSYGDFSGANVLTF.

CDR3 sequence (DNA): TGTGCCAGCAGTTCTTTAGGCTGGACCTACGAGCAGTACTTC. Translating gives CASSSLGWTYEQYF. This sequence joins TRBV6-5 and TRBJ2-7; D is undetermined. The CDR3 runs to 14 residues. Germline V lookup: CDR1 MNHEY, CDR2 SVGAGI. V lost 4 bases and J lost 2, with 12 bases in between.

The genes are TRBV9 and TRBJ2-1; 9 nucleotides match TRBD1. Germline V gives CDR1 SGDLS, CDR2 YYNGEE. With V trimmed by 4 bases and J by 8 bases, 10 bases remained unmatched. This CDR3 is 15 amino acids long. The CDR3 region has the DNA TGTGCCAGCAGCTCGACAGGGGGGACGAGGGATGAGCAGTTCTTC. It codes for CASSSTGGTRDEQFF.

This chain links TRBV28 with TRBJ1-3; 7 bases map to TRBD1. The V and J ends lost 3 bases and 0 bases, in that order; junction bases with no gene match: 5. Looked up from germline, CDR1 is MDHEN and CDR2 is SYDVKM. The CDR3 sequence is 16 residues long. CDR3 DNA sequence: TGTGCCAGCAGTTTTACAGGGGTTGTCTCTGGAAACACCATATATTTT. Amino acids: CASSFTGVVSGNTIYF. Together with reference TRBV28 and TRBJ1-3, the CDR3 gives the full variable domain: DVKVTQSSRYLVKRTGEKVFLECVQDMDHENMFWYRQDPGLGLRLIYFSYDVKMKEKGDIPEGYSVSREKKERFSLILESASTNQTSMYLCASSFTGVVSGNTIYFGEGSWLTVV.

This chain connects TRBV7-3 to TRBJ2-3, with 10 bases lining up with TRBD2. The CDR3 runs to 15 residues. V trimming: 3 bases; J trimming: 2 bases; junction bases outside the gene matches: 2. Per germline, CDR1 SGHTA and CDR2 FQGTGA. The chain's CDR3 is CASSFSGGDTDTQYF. In DNA, the CDR3 is TGTGCCAGCAGCTTCAGCGGGGGGGACACAGATACGCAGTATTTT.

This clone was seen a handful of times. V gene TRBV2 combines with J gene TRBJ2-1; weak D call: TRBD2 (5 bases). V was shortened by 6 bases and J by 13 bases, with 16 bases between the two germline ends. The CDR3 has 12 residues. Germline-derived CDR1 and CDR2 are SNHLY and FYNNEI. The CDR3 loop reads CASRKIRGGQFF. In DNA form, the CDR3 reads TGTGCCAGCAGGAAGATCAGAGGAGGTCAGTTCTTC.

The rearrangement joins TRBV15 to TRBJ2-3; possible D gene TRBD1, 6 bases. This CDR3 comprises 15 residues. Deletions cut 0 bases from V and 8 bases from J, with 15 bases between. Germline V CDR1 and CDR2: LNHNV, YYDKDF (reference sequence). The CDR3 nucleotides are TGTGCCACCAGCAGAGAGTCGGTAGACAGGAGTACGCAGTATTTT. It codes for CATSRESVDRSTQYF.